One and the same sample provided the 24 T cell receptor beta chains below, sequenced in a study of T cell changes during pregnancy in multiple sclerosis. Profiling relied on immunoSEQ multiplex PCR, and the TCRdb table lists in-frame clones only, not all of them. This table has 95,000 to 110,000 clones, around 93% appearing once. The sequenced sample was peripheral blood, obtained in the third trimester of pregnancy. These TCRs come from a female donor in good health, enrolled as a control in a pregnancy study.

CDR3 loop: CASSSGGGMDTQYF. The CDR3 DNA reads TGTGCCAGCAGCTCTGGCGGGGGAATGGATACGCAGTATTTT. This chain connects TRBV11-3 to TRBJ2-3; 7 bases are shared with TRBD2. V shed 4 bases and J 6 bases; nucleotides not matched to a gene: 7. The CDR3 extends over 14 amino acids. From germline, CDR1 is SGHNT and CDR2 YENEEA.

Turning to this clone: The germline gene is not matched at one end of the junction; a read error may be the cause. The gene calls are TRBV7-7 and TRBJ2-1; 16 bases agree with TRBD2. CDR3 length equals 17 residues. Per germline, CDR1 SSHAT and CDR2 FNYEAQ (reference sequence). The CDR3 bases are TGTGCTAGCAGCACGGGACTAGCGGGGGGGCCCTACAATGAGCAGTTCTTC. Translating gives CASSTGLAGGPYNEQFF. The entire variable domain, with the rest obtained from reference TRBV7-7 and TRBJ2-1, is as follows: GAGVSQSPRYKVTKRGQDVTLRCDPISSHATLYWYQQALGQGPEFLTYFNYEAQPDKSGLPSDRFSAERPEGSISTLTIQRTEQRDSAMYRCASSTGLAGGPYNEQFFGPGTRLTVL.

CDR3 in DNA: TGTGCCAGCTGGGACAGGGAAGTGGAAAAACTGTTTTTT. Encoded protein: CASWDREVEKLFF. The V gene is TRBV6-5, the J gene TRBJ1-4; 9 nucleotides agree with TRBD1. The length of the CDR3 is 13 residues. Germline CDR1 reads MNHEY; CDR2 reads SVGAGI. J was trimmed by 8 bases and V by 8 bases; bases with no gene match: 6.

The chain combines TRBV4-3 with TRBJ1-6; maybe TRBD1 (6 bases). V lost 0 bases and J lost 8, with 11 bases in between. The CDR3 consists of 15 residues. CDR1 and CDR2 (germline): LGHNA, YSLEER. The CDR3 region is CASSQDTGTDSPLHF. The CDR3 DNA sequence: TGCGCCAGCAGCCAAGATACAGGGACGGATTCACCCCTCCACTTT.

The genes are TRBV27 and TRBJ2-2; 11 nucleotides agree with TRBD1. Trimming at V came to 5 bases and at J to 5 bases, leaving 7 bases not matched to a gene. The CDR3 totals 16 residues. CDR1 MNHEY and CDR2 SMNVEV come from the germline V gene (reference sequence). The DNA for the CDR3 is TGTGCCAGCAGTACCCCGGACAGGGGGCCAACCGGGGAGCTGTTTTTT. This gives the protein CASSTPDRGPTGELFF.

CDR3 nucleotides: TGTGCCAGCAGTTACAGACAGACGCAAGAGACCCAGTACTTC. It is translated as CASSYRQTQETQYF. V gene TRBV6-5 combines with J gene TRBJ2-5; tentative D call: TRBD1 (5 bases). V was shortened by 2 bases and J by 2 bases, with 9 bases between the two germline ends. Germline lookup yields CDR1 MNHEY and CDR2 SVGAGI. The CDR3 runs to 14 residues.

The V gene is TRBV30, the J gene TRBJ1-2; 7 positions match TRBD1. The J segment lost 8 bases and the V segment lost 7 bases, leaving 19 bases of the junction unmatched. This CDR3 is 15 amino acids long. Germline V lookup: CDR1 GTSNPN, CDR2 SVGIG (reference sequence). This chain's CDR3 is CASDRGQVGPRGYTF. DNA for the CDR3: TGTGCCTCGGACCGAGGACAGGTTGGACCGAGGGGCTACACCTTC.

J is TRBJ1-4 and V is TRBV5-6; 7 bases are shared with TRBD1. V dropped 3 bases and J dropped 4; count of bases not matched to a gene: 9. This CDR3 contains 16 residues. Germline-derived CDR1 and CDR2 are SGHDT and YYEEEE. The CDR3 DNA sequence: TGTGCCAGCAGCTCGCTTTCCGGGACAGATAATGAAAAACTGTTTTTT. This translates into CASSSLSGTDNEKLFF.

The chain joins TRBV6-5 to TRBJ1-4, with a tentative D call TRBD1 (6 bases). Germline V gene data show CDR1 as MNHEY and CDR2 as SVGAGI. The CDR3 covers 14 residues. V shed 6 bases and J shed 4 bases, with 12 bases lying between them. Here the CDR3 DNA reads TGTGCCAGCAGCCCAGGACAGTATAATGAAAAACTGTTTTTT. Amino acids: CASSPGQYNEKLFF.

The chain employs TRBV18 and TRBJ2-1, with TRBD2 identical over 9 bases. Germline-derived CDR1 and CDR2 are KGHSH and LQKENI. This CDR3 has 18 amino acids. J was trimmed by 1 base and V by 3 bases; bases with no gene match: 10. The CDR3 DNA reads TGTGCCAGCTCACCGCCCGGAATAGCGGGGGTTTCCTACAATGAGCAGTTCTTC. Translated, it gives CASSPPGIAGVSYNEQFF.

This chain links TRBV7-7 with TRBJ2-5; D unresolved. Trimming took 1 base from V and 1 from J, leaving 4 bases between them. This CDR3 spans 13 amino acids. Germline CDR1 SSHAT, CDR2 FNYEAQ (reference sequence). The DNA of the CDR3 is TGTGCCAGCAGCTTAGTCGTCCAAGAGACCCAGTACTTC. Translation: CASSLVVQETQYF.

The chain has TRBV6-4 and TRBJ2-2; the match to TRBD2 covers 12 bases. The CDR3 extends over 18 amino acids. V was pared by 0 bases and J by 4 bases, with 6 bases of the junction left unmatched. The germline CDR1 and CDR2 sequences are MRHNA and SNTAGT. CDR3 bases: TGTGCCAGCAGTGACTCGGCTAGCGGGGGGGCAGTCACCGGGGAGCTGTTTTTT. It is translated as CASSDSASGGAVTGELFF.

The V gene is TRBV19, the J gene TRBJ1-2; 7 positions match TRBD1. The V segment lost 7 bases and the J segment 2 bases; nucleotides outside the gene matches: 10. CDR1 and CDR2 from the germline V gene are LNHDA and SQIVND (reference sequence). The CDR3 runs to 15 residues. In nucleotides, the CDR3 is TGTGCCAGTACCACGCGAGGGGGCACGAACTATGGCTACACCTTC. Translation gives CASTTRGGTNYGYTF.

This chain uses TRBV7-7 with TRBJ1-6; D is ambiguous. Trimming took off 2 bases at V and 4 bases at J, with 18 bases between the two ends. The germline CDR1 and CDR2 sequences are SSHAT and FNYEAQ (reference sequence). The length of the CDR3 is 18 residues. The CDR3 DNA reads TGTGCCAGCAGCTTAAGATGGACGGGAGCCATTTATAATTCACCCCTCCACTTT. Translation gives CASSLRWTGAIYNSPLHF.

The chain combines TRBV2 with TRBJ1-6; D ambiguous. Germline values: CDR1 SNHLY, CDR2 FYNNEI. The CDR3 extends over 15 amino acids. The germline V and J ends were trimmed by 4 bases and 11 bases, with 18 bases remaining between them. The CDR3 is CASSGAGGVQTPLHF. In DNA, the CDR3 is TGTGCCAGCAGTGGGGCAGGAGGCGTCCAGACACCCCTCCACTTT. The whole variable domain, filled in from reference TRBV2 and TRBJ1-6, reads EPEVTQTPSHQVTQMGQEVILRCVPISNHLYFYWYRQILGQKVEFLVSFYNNEISEKSEIFDDQFSVERPDGSNFTLKIRSTKLEDSAMYFCASSGAGGVQTPLHFGNGTRLTVT.

A single count supports this clone. The rearrangement links TRBV27 to TRBJ1-5; D call uncertain. Trimming took 8 bases from V and 0 from J, leaving 11 bases between them. The V gene's germline CDR1 is MNHEY and CDR2 SMNVEV (reference sequence). The CDR3 covers 14 residues. CDR3 DNA sequence: TGTGCCAGCCGCCCGCAGATTAGCAATCAGCCCCAGCATTTT. Translating it yields CASRPQISNQPQHF.

The V call is TRBV5-5, the J call TRBJ1-1, with 11 bases lining up with TRBD1. The CDR3 sequence is 14 residues long. Looked up from germline, CDR1 is SGHKS and CDR2 is YYEKEE (reference sequence). Trimming cost V 3 bases and J 4 bases; bases outside gene matches: 2. CDR3 coding DNA: TGTGCCAGCAGCTGGACAGGGGGCTCCACTGAAGCTTTCTTT. Its translation is CASSWTGGSTEAFF.

The chain joins TRBV5-4 to TRBJ2-7, with TRBD2 matching 9 bases. The CDR3 has 15 residues. Per the germline V gene, CDR1 is SGHNT and CDR2 is YYREEE (reference sequence). J gave up 4 bases and V 0 bases, and 5 bases lay outside the gene matches. The CDR3 loop is CASSLAASGVYEQYF. The CDR3, as DNA: TGTGCCAGCAGCTTGGCGGCTAGCGGGGTATACGAGCAGTACTTC. Variable domain in full (rest from reference TRBV5-4 and TRBJ2-7): ETGVTQSPTHLIKTRGQQVTLRCSSQSGHNTVSWYQQALGQGPQFIFQYYREEENGRGNFPPRFSGLQFPNYSSELNVNALELDDSALYLCASSLAASGVYEQYFGPGTRLTVT.

This clone came up a few times. The genes are TRBV15 and TRBJ1-1, with no clear D. CDR3 size: 13 residues. The germline gives CDR1 LNHNV, CDR2 YYDKDF (reference sequence). Trimming took off 1 base at V and 4 bases at J, with 7 bases between the two ends. CDR3 sequence (DNA): TGTGCCACCAGCAGAGTGTCTCGCACTGAAGCTTTCTTT. Translation gives CATSRVSRTEAFF.

In this sample, this clone turned up once. The gene calls are TRBV14 and TRBJ2-5, with a tentative D call TRBD1 (5 bases). The length of the CDR3 is 14 residues. Germline loops: CDR1 SGHDN, CDR2 FVKESK. Trimming shortened V by 4 bases and J by 3 bases, and 12 bases separated the two germline ends. The CDR3 loop reads CASSRALGEETQYF. CDR3 DNA sequence: TGTGCCAGCAGCCGAGCCCTAGGGGAAGAGACCCAGTACTTC.

The genes are TRBV10-1 and TRBJ2-1; TRBD1 is a possible D gene (7 bases). V was trimmed by 3 bases and J by 1 base, leaving 28 bases between them. Germline V gene data show CDR1 as WNHNN and CDR2 as SYGVQD (reference sequence). This CDR3 has 21 amino acids. The CDR3 region has the DNA TGCGCCAGCAGTGAAGGGGGCGGGGCACCAGCGTTGGACTGGTCCTACAATGAGCAGTTCTTC. Translating gives CASSEGGGAPALDWSYNEQFF.

This clone was seen more than once but under ten times. The chain employs TRBV4-2 and TRBJ1-6; TRBD1 matches 7 bases. CDR3 size: 18 residues. Looked up from germline, CDR1 is LGHNA and CDR2 is YNFKEQ. V lost 0 bases and J lost 9; bases outside the gene matches: 14. CDR3 loop: CASSQDIPRTGWGSPLHF. The CDR3 nucleotides read TGTGCCAGCAGCCAAGATATCCCTCGGACAGGTTGGGGTTCACCCCTCCACTTT.

The J gene is TRBJ2-7, the V gene TRBV5-1; D perhaps matches TRBD1 (5 bases). V lost 7 bases and J lost 1, with 15 bases in between. In germline, CDR1 is SGHRS, CDR2 YFSETQ. This CDR3 contains 14 residues. The CDR3 DNA reads as TGCGCCAGCGGCTCAGGGCCCACTTCCTACGAGCAGTACTTC. Protein: CASGSGPTSYEQYF.

The rearrangement joins TRBV2 to TRBJ2-4, with D possibly being TRBD2 (5 bases). V was trimmed by 7 bases and J by 8 bases, leaving 15 bases between them. This CDR3 region has 13 residues. Germline V gene lookup returns CDR1 SNHLY and CDR2 FYNNEI. The CDR3 loop is CASKLKRSDIQYF. The CDR3 nucleotides read TGTGCCAGCAAACTTAAGCGGTCGGACATTCAGTACTTC.